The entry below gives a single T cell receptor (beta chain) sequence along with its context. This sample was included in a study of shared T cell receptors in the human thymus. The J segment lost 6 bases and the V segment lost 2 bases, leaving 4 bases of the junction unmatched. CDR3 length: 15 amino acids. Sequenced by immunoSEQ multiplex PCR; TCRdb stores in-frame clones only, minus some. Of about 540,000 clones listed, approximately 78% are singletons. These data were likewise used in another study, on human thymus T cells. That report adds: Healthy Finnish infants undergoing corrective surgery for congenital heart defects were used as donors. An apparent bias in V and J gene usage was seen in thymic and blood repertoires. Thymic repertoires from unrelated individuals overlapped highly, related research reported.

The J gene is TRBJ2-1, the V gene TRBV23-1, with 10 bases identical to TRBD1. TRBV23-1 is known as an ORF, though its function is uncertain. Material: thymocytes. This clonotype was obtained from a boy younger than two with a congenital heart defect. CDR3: CASSQDRGPANEQFF. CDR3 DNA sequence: TGCGCCAGCAGTCAAGACAGGGGGCCTGCCAATGAGCAGTTCTTC.